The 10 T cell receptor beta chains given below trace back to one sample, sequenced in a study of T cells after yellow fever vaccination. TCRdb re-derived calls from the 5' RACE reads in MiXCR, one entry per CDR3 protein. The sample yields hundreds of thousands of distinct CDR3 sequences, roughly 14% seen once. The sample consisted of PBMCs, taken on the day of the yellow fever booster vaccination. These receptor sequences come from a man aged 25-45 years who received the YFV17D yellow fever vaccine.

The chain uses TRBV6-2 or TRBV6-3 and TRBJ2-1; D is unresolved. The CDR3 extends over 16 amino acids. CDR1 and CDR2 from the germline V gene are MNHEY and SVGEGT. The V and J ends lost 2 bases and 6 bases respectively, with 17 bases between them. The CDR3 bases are TGTGCCAGCAGTTACGGTCTCGGGTCCCCGCTCAATGAGCAGTTCTTC. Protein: CASSYGLGSPLNEQFF.

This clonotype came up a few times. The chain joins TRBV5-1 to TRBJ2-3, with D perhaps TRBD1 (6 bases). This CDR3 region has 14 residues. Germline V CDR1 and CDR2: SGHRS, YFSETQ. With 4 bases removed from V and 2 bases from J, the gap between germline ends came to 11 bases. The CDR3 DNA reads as TGCGCCAGCAGCCCAGGGGCGATCACAGATACGCAGTATTTT. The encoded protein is CASSPGAITDTQYF.

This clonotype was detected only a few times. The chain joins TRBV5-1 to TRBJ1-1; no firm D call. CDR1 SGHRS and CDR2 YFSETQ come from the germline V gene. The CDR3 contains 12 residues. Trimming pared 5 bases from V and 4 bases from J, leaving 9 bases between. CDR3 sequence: CASRGWGTEAFF. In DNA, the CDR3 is TGCGCCAGCAGGGGGTGGGGCACTGAAGCTTTCTTT.

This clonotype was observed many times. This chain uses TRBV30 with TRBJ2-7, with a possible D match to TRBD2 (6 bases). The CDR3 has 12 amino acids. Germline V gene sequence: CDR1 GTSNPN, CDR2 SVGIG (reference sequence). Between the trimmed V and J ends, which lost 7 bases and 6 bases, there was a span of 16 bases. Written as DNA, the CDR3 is TGTGCCTTTAAGGGACTCTCCAGCGAGCAGTACTTC. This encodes CAFKGLSSEQYF.

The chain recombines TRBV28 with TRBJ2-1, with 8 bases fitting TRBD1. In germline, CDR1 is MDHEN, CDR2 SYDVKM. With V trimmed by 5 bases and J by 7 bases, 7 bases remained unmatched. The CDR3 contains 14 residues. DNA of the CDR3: TGTGCCAGCAGTCGGACAGGGAGCTTAAATGAGCAGTTCTTC. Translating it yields CASSRTGSLNEQFF.

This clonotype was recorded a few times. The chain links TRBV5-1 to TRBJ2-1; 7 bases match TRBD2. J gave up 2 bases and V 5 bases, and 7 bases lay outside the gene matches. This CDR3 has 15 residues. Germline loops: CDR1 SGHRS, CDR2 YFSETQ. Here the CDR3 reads CASSTTGTTYNEQFF. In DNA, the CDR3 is TGCGCCAGCAGTACGACCGGGACTACCTACAATGAGCAGTTCTTC.

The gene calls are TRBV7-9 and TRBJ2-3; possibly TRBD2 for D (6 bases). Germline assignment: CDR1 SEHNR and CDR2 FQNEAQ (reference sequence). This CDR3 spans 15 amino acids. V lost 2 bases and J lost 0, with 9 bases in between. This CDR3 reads CASSLREDSTDTQYF. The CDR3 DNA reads TGTGCCAGCAGCTTAAGGGAGGACAGCACAGATACGCAGTATTTT.

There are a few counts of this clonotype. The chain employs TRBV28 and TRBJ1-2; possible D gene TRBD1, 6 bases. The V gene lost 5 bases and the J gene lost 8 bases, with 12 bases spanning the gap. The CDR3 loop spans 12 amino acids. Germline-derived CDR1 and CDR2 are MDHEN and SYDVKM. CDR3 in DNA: TGTGCCAGCAGTCGGGACATAGAGGGCTACACCTTC. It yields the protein CASSRDIEGYTF.

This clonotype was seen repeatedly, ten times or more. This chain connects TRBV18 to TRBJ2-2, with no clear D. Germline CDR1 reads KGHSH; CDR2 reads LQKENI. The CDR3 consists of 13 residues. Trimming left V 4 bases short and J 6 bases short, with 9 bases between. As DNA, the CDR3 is TGTGCCAGCTCACTCATGGTGGCCGGGGAGCTGTTTTTT. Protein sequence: CASSLMVAGELFF. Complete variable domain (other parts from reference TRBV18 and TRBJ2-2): NAGVMQNPRHLVRRRGQEARLRCSPMKGHSHVYWYRQLPEEGLKFMVYLQKENIIDESGMPKERFSAEFPKEGPSILRIQQVVRGDSAAYFCASSLMVAGELFFGEGSRLTVL.

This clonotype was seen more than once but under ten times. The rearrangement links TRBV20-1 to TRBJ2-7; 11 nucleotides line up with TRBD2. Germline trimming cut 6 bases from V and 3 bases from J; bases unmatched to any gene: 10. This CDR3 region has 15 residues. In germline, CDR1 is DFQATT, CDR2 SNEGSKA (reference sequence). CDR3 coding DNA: TGCAGTGCGGTTCTGGGGACTAGCGGAGTCTACGAGCAGTACTTC. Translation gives CSAVLGTSGVYEQYF.